This T cell receptor beta chain was sequenced for a study of CD8+ T cells in alopecia areata. Indicated treatment: oral pan-JAK inhibitor, 5-10 mg twice daily. Lesional scalp punch biopsies and peripheral blood came from alopecia areata patients. Extraction and reverse transcription of RNA yielded cDNA as the sequencing template. Sequencing was performed with immunoSEQ multiplex PCR; in TCRdb, only in-frame clones are kept and a portion is missing. The table records 100,000 to 150,000 clones, 61% of them present only once. The CDR3 loop spans 16 amino acids. CDR1 SGHRS and CDR2 YFSETQ come from the germline V gene. Between the trimmed V and J ends, which lost 0 bases and 0 bases, there was a span of 10 bases.

The input for sequencing was CD4+ T cells sorted from blood, taken at week 4, from a patient treated with tofacitinib. V gene TRBV5-1 combines with J gene TRBJ2-1, with D possibly TRBD2 on 6 matching bases. This receptor was taken from a human donor with alopecia areata. The CDR3 spells CASSLEWRGSYNEQFF. CDR3 nucleotide sequence: TGCGCCAGCAGCTTGGAGTGGAGGGGCTCCTACAATGAGCAGTTCTTC.